This T cell receptor beta chain was profiled in a study of CD8+ T cells in alopecia areata. Study-level background: It was 6 to 18 months of tofacitinib, and then there were 6 months off drug.

Stated treatment: oral pan-JAK inhibitor, 5-10 mg twice daily. Researchers took lesional scalp punch biopsies and peripheral blood from people who were alopecia areata patients. RNA extraction was followed by reverse transcription into cDNA, which acted as the sequencing template. The data were produced by immunoSEQ multiplex PCR, yet TCRdb's version contains in-frame clones alone and is incomplete. In the table there are about 200,000 clones, roughly three fifths of which are singletons. CDR3 length: 17 amino acids. Per germline, CDR1 SGHVS and CDR2 FNYEAQ. V shed 5 bases and J 7 bases; nucleotides not matched to a gene: 15.

The starting material was CD4+ T cells sorted from blood, obtained at week 4, from a patient treated with tofacitinib. The TCR was taken from a human donor with alopecia areata. The chain links TRBV7-6 to TRBJ2-3; 10 bases line up with TRBD2. This CDR3 reads CASSPSGGAAAKNTQYF. The CDR3, as DNA: TGTGCCAGCAGCCCCAGCGGGGGGGCCGCTGCAAAAAATACGCAGTATTTT.